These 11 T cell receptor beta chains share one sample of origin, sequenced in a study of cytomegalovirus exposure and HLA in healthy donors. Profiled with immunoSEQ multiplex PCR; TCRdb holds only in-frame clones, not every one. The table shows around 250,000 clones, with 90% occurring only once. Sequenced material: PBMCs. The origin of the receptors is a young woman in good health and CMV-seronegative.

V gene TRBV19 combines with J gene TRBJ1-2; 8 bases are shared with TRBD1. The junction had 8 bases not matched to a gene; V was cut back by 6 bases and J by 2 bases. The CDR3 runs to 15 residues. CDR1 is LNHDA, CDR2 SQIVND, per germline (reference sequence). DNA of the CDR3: TGTGCCAGTAGCAGGACAGGGTACGACAACTATGGCTACACCTTC. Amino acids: CASSRTGYDNYGYTF.

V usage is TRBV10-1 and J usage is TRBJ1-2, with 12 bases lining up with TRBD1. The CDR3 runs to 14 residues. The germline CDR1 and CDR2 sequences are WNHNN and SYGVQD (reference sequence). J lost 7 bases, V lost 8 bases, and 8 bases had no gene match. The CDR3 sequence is CASSPGQGARGYTF. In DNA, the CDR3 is TGCGCCAGCTCACCGGGACAGGGGGCGCGTGGCTACACCTTC.

The CDR3 bases are TGCGCCAGCAGCTTGGTGGGCGGGGGGTACCAAAACAATGAGCAGTTCTTC. Its protein product is CASSLVGGGYQNNEQFF. The chain couples TRBV5-1 to TRBJ2-1; 8 bases map to TRBD2. Germline V gene sequence: CDR1 SGHRS, CDR2 YFSETQ. V was pared by 0 bases and J by 5 bases, with 10 bases of the junction left unmatched. The CDR3 length is 17 residues.

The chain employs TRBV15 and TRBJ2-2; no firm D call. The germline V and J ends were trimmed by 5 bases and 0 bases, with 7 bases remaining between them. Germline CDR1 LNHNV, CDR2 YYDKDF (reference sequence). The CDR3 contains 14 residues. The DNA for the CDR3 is TGTGCCACCAGCGCAAGCACGAACACCGGGGAGCTGTTTTTT. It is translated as CATSASTNTGELFF.

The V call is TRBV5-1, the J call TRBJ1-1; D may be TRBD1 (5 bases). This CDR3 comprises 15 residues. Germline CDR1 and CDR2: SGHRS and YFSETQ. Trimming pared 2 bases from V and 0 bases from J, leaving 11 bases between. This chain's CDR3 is CASSFKGLMNTEAFF. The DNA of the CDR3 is TGCGCCAGCAGCTTTAAGGGGCTAATGAACACTGAAGCTTTCTTT.

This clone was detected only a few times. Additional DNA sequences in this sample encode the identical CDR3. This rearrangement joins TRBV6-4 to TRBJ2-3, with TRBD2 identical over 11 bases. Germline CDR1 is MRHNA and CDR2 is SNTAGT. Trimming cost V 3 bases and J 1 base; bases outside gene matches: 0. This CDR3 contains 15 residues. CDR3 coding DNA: TGTGCCAGCAGTGAGACTAGCGGGGGCACAGATACGCAGTATTTT. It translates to CASSETSGGTDTQYF.

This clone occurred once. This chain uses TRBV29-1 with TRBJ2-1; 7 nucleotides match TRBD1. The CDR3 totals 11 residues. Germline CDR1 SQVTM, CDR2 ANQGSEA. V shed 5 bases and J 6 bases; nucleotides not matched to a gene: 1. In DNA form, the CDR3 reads TGCAGCGTTAACAGGGGCAATGAGCAGTTCTTC. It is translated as CSVNRGNEQFF.

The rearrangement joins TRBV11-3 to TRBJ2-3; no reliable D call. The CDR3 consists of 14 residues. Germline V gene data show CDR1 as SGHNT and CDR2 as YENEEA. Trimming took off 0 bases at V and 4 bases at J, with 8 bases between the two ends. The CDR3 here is CASSLDLRSDTQYF. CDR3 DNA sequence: TGTGCCAGCAGCTTAGATTTGAGGTCAGATACGCAGTATTTT.

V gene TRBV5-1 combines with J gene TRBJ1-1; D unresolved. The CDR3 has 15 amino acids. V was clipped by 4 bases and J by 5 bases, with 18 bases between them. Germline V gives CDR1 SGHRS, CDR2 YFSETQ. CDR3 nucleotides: TGCGCCAGCAGCCCCGAGCCGGGAGCGGGAACTGAAGCTTTCTTT. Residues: CASSPEPGAGTEAFF. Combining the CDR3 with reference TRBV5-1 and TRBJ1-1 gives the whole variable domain KAGVTQTPRYLIKTRGQQVTLSCSPISGHRSVSWYQQTPGQGLQFLFEYFSETQRNKGNFPGRFSGRQFSNSRSEMNVSTLELGDSALYLCASSPEPGAGTEAFFGQGTRLTVV.

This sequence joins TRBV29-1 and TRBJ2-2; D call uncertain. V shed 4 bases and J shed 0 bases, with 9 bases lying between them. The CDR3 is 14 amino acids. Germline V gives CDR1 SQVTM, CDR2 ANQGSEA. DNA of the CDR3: TGCAGCGTTGTAGTCCCAACGAACACCGGGGAGCTGTTTTTT. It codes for CSVVVPTNTGELFF.

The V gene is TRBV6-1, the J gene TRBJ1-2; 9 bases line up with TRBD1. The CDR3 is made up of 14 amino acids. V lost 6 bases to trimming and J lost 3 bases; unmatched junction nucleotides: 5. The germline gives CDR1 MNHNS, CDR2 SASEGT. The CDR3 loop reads CASSFGTGYYGYTF. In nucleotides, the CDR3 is TGTGCCAGCAGCTTTGGGACAGGGTACTATGGCTACACCTTC.